This is a list of T cell receptor beta chains from one sample in a study of OX40 agonist ivuxolimab in advanced cancers. The protocol was immunoSEQ multiplex PCR, while the TCRdb copy is restricted to in-frame clones and leaves out a portion. The table includes around 25,000 clones, roughly four fifths detected once. The source was CD4+ or CD8+ T cells sorted from blood, collected in a trial of the OX40 agonist ivuxolimab. Every receptor here comes from an adult with an advanced solid tumor such as melanoma, head and neck, liver or kidney cancer. Both conserved end residues are part of each CDR3.

CASSSPAPGGEQYF | TRBV27
CASSDGAGQPQHF | TRBV10-1
CASSLSGSGGVDTQYF | TRBV5-4
CASSAVGDPRNSPLHF | TRBV9
CASSLERAASPLHF | TRBV27
CASSEGPGGYGYTF | TRBV6-1
CASSSTGLGEQFF | TRBV7-3
CASSWRGIGETQYF | TRBV27
CASSFDLPSYNEQFF | TRBV19
CASSLPNRDYEQYF | TRBV5-4
CASSEYKWGDQETQYF | TRBV6-1
CASSQQNDNRVPNSPLHF | TRBV4-1
CASSELVTGAEKLFF | TRBV25-1
CATLRDMNTEAFF | TRBV19
CASSSSLQGYGYTF | TRBV7-9
CASSQDQIGETNTEAFF | TRBV4-1
CASSLGLASNEQFF | TRBV4-1
CASSRDTDYEQYF | TRBV14
CASSISFEQFF | TRBV19
CASSRAMNTEAFF | TRBV27
CASSLAESSYNEQFF | TRBV5-1
CASSWDSNEQYF | TRBV5-4
CASSFEGANTEAFF | TRBV7-2
CASSYSRFGESYEQYF | TRBV6-5
CASSLDRSYGYTF | TRBV5-8
CASSTGPSVQYF | TRBV19
CASSIGQGGYGYTF | TRBV19
CASSRETAATNEKLFF | TRBV4-1
CASSSLTSTDTQYF | TRBV7-2
CASSIGGENTEAFF | TRBV19
CASSLGDRGPFF | TRBV18
CASSSGTGSSYEQYF | TRBV5-4
CASSEFPSGAGAFF | TRBV10-1
CAISVGTGENSPLHF | TRBV10-3
CASSQLTGLGELFF | TRBV14
CASSASGEGYEQYF | TRBV19
CASSLSVGPGDTQYF | TRBV27
CASRETGGTEAFF | TRBV5-4
CASSPGGDAYTIYF | TRBV5-1
CASSYSDSDIQYF | TRBV6-5
CASSLAGQMFF | TRBV5-4
CASRGGQAYLSGNTIYF | TRBV2
CATSRELPTNEKLFF | TRBV15
CASSLSGGEETQYF | TRBV5-1
CASSAGAVAGYTF | TRBV13
CASSQGAGFGYTF | TRBV14
CASSFGDSGYEQYF | TRBV27
CASSTNQPQHF | TRBV6-5
CASSFEPQGEGETQYF | TRBV7-6
CATSRAGSVLDTQYF | TRBV15
CATSRDQSGQPQHF | TRBV15
CASSLQGGGWGNTEAFF | TRBV27
CATSRLAGADTDTQYF | TRBV15
CSVTASNTEAFF | TRBV29-1
CASSLSGGGGSYEQYF | TRBV5-4
CASSHPTGAENIQYF | TRBV19
CASSMGTSLIYGYTF | TRBV19
CASSQGGRNQPQHF | TRBV4-1
CASSRDRVGYTF | TRBV5-5
CAKQKVTGENNSPLHF | TRBV27